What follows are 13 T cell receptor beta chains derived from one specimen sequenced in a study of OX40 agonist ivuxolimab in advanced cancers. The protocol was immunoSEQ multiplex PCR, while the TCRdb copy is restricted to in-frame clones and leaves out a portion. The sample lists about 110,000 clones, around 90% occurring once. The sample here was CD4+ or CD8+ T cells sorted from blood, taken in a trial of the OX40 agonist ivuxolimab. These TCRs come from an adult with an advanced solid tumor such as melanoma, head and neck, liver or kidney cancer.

As DNA, the CDR3 is TGTGCCAGCAGTTTTTCGGGAAGGGGTCGGACAGATACGCAGTATTTT. Its protein is CASSFSGRGRTDTQYF. The chain links TRBV28 to TRBJ2-3; D is possibly TRBD1 or TRBD2 (5 bases each). Germline V gene sequence: CDR1 MDHEN, CDR2 SYDVKM. The CDR3 consists of 16 residues. Trimming took 3 bases from V and 3 from J, leaving 16 bases between them.

The CDR3 DNA is TGTGCCAGCAGCTTGGGGCAAAGCTTCGGAAACACCATATATTTT. Its protein is CASSLGQSFGNTIYF. This chain connects TRBV5-8 to TRBJ1-3, with D uncertain. The V gene lost 0 bases and the J gene lost 4 bases, with 11 bases spanning the gap. The CDR3 has 15 amino acids. Germline CDR1 and CDR2: SGHTS and YDEGEE.

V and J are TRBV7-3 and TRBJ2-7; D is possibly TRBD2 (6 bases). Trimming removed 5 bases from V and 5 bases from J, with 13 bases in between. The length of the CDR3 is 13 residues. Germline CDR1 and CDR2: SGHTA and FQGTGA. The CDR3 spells CASSGGNSDEQYF. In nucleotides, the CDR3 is TGTGCCAGCAGCGGGGGGAATTCTGACGAGCAGTACTTC. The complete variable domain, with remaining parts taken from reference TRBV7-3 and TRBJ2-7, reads GAGVSQTPSNKVTEKGKYVELRCDPISGHTALYWYRQSLGQGPEFLIYFQGTGAADDSGLPNDRFFAVRPEGSVSTLKIQRTERGDSAVYLCASSGGNSDEQYFGPGTRLTVT.

The CDR3 nucleotides are TGTGCCAGCACCGGACAGGGGGTAGAGAACAATCAGCCCCAGCATTTT. This translates into CASTGQGVENNQPQHF. This rearrangement joins TRBV2 to TRBJ1-5, with 10 bases identical to TRBD1. CDR1 SNHLY and CDR2 FYNNEI come from the germline V gene. V lost 7 bases and J lost 3; bases outside the gene matches: 9. The CDR3 loop spans 16 amino acids. The whole variable domain, filled in from reference TRBV2 and TRBJ1-5, reads EPEVTQTPSHQVTQMGQEVILRCVPISNHLYFYWYRQILGQKVEFLVSFYNNEISEKSEIFDDQFSVERPDGSNFTLKIRSTKLEDSAMYFCASTGQGVENNQPQHFGDGTRLSIL.

The CDR3 bases are TGCAGTGCCCCCGCCAGGGGGACCCAGTACTTC. Translated, it gives CSAPARGTQYF. The gene calls are TRBV20-1 and TRBJ2-5; a possible D gene is TRBD1 (6 bases). V was cut by 6 bases and J by 7 bases, with 12 bases left in between. This CDR3 has 11 residues. The germline gives CDR1 DFQATT, CDR2 SNEGSKA (reference sequence).

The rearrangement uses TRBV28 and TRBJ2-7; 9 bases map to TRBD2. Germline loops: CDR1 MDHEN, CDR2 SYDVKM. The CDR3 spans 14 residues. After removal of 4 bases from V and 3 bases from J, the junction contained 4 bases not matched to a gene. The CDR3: CASSSGSGSYEQYF. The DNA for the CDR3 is TGTGCCAGCAGTTCGGGTAGCGGGAGCTACGAGCAGTACTTC.

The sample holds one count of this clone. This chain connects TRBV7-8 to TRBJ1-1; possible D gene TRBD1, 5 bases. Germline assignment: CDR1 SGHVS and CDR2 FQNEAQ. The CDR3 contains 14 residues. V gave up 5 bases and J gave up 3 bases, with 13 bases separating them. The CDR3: CASSMNGGYTEAFF. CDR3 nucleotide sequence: TGTGCCAGCAGCATGAACGGGGGGTACACTGAAGCTTTCTTT.

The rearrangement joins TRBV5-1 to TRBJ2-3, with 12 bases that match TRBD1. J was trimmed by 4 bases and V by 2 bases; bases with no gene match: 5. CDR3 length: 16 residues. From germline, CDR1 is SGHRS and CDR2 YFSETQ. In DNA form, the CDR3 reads TGCGCCAGCAGCTTAGGAGGGACAGGGGGCGCAGATACGCAGTATTTT. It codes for CASSLGGTGGADTQYF.

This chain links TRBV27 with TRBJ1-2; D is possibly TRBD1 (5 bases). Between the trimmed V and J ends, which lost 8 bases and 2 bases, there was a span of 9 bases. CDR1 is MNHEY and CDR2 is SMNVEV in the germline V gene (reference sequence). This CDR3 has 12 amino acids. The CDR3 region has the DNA TGTGCCAGCTCCCAGGGCAACTATGGCTACACCTTC. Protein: CASSQGNYGYTF.

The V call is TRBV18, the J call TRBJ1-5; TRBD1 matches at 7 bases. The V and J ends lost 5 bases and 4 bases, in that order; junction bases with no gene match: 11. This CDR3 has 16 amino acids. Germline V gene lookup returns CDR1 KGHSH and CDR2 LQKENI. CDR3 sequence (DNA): TGTGCCAGCTCAGCAATTTCAGGGGGACCAAATCAGCCCCAGCATTTT. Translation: CASSAISGGPNQPQHF.

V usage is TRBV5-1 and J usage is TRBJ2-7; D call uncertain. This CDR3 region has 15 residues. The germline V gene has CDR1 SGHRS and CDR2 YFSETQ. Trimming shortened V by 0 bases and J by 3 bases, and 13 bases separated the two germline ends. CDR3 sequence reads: CASSLEGFTLYEQYF. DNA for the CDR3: TGCGCCAGCAGCTTGGAAGGGTTTACCCTCTACGAGCAGTACTTC.

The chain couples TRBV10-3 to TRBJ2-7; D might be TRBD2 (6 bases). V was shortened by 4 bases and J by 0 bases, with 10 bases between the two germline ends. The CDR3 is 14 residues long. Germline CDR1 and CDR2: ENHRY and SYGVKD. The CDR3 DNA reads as TGTGCCATCAGTGTGGAGGGATTCTCCTACGAGCAGTACTTC. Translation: CAISVEGFSYEQYF.

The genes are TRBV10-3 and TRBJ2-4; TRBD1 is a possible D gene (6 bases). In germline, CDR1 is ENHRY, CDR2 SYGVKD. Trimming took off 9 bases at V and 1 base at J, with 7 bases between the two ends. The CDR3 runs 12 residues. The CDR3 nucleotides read TGTGCCATAGGACAGGCCAAAAACATTCAGTACTTC. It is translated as CAIGQAKNIQYF.